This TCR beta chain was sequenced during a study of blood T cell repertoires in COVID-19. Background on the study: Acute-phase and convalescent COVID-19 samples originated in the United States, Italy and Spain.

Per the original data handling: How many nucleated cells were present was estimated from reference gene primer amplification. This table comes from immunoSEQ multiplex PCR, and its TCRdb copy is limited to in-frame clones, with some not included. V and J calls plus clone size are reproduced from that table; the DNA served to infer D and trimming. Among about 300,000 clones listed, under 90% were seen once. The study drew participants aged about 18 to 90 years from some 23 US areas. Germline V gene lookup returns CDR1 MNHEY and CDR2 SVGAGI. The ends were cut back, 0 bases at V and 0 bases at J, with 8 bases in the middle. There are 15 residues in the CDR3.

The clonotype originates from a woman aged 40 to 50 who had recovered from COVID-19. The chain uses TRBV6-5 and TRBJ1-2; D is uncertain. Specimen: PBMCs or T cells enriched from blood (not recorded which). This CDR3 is CASSYSSSSNYGYTF. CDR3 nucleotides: TGTGCCAGCAGTTACTCATCGAGCTCTAACTATGGCTACACCTTC.